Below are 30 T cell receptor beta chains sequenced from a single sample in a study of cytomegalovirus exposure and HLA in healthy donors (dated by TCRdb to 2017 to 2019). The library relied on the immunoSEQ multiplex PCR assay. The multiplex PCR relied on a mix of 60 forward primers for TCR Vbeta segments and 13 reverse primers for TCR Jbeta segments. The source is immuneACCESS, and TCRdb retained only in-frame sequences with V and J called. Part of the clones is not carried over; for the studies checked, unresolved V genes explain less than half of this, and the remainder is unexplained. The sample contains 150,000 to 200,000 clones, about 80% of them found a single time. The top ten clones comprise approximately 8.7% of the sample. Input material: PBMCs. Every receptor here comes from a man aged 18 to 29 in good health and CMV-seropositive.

CDR3 amino acids: CASSSPGWKVREQYF. The CDR3 DNA follows: TGTGCCAGCAGTTCCCCAGGGTGGAAGGTACGCGAGCAGTACTTC. This rearrangement joins TRBV28 to TRBJ2-7; D may be TRBD1 (5 bases). The CDR3 is made up of 15 amino acids. CDR1 MDHEN and CDR2 SYDVKM come from the germline V gene. V was cut by 4 bases and J by 6 bases, with 19 bases left in between. Complete variable domain (other parts from reference TRBV28 and TRBJ2-7): DVKVTQSSRYLVKRTGEKVFLECVQDMDHENMFWYRQDPGLGLRLIYFSYDVKMKEKGDIPEGYSVSREKKERFSLILESASTNQTSMYLCASSSPGWKVREQYFGPGTRLTVT.

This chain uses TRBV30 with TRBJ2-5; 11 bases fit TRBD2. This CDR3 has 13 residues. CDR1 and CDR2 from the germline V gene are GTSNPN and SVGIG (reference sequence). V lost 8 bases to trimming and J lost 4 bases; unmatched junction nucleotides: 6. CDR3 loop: CATSGGHGETQYF. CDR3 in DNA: TGTGCCACTAGCGGGGGCCACGGAGAGACCCAGTACTTC. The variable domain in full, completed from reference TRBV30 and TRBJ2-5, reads SQTIHQWPATLVQPVGSPLSLECTVEGTSNPNLYWYRQAAGRGLQLLFYSVGIGQISSEVPQNLSASRPQDRQFILSSKKLLLSDSGFYLCATSGGHGETQYFGPGTRLLVL.

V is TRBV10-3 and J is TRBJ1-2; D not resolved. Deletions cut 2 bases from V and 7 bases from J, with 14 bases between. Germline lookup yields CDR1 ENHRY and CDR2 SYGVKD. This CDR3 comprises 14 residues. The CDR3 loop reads CAISEDQITTGYTF. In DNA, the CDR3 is TGTGCCATCAGTGAGGATCAGATAACTACTGGCTACACCTTC.

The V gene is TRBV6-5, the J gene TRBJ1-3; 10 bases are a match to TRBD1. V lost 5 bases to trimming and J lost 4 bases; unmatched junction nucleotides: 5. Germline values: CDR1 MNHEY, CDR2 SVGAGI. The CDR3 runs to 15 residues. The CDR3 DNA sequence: TGTGCCAGCAGTCCGAGACAGGGGGCCGGAAACACCATATATTTT. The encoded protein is CASSPRQGAGNTIYF.

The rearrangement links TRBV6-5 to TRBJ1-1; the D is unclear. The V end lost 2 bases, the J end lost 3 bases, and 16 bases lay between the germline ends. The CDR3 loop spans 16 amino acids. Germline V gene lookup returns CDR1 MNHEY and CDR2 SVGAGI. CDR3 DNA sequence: TGTGCCAGCAGTTACCTCGACCCGGGAAAGTACACTGAAGCTTTCTTT. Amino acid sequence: CASSYLDPGKYTEAFF.

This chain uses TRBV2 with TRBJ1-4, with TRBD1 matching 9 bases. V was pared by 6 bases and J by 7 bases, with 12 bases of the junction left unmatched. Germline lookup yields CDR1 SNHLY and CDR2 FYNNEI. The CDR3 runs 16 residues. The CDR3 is CASRRGSQGAGEKLFF. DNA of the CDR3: TGTGCCAGCAGGCGAGGGTCACAGGGGGCAGGTGAAAAACTGTTTTTT. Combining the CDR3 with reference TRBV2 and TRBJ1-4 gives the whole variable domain EPEVTQTPSHQVTQMGQEVILRCVPISNHLYFYWYRQILGQKVEFLVSFYNNEISEKSEIFDDQFSVERPDGSNFTLKIRSTKLEDSAMYFCASRRGSQGAGEKLFFGSGTQLSVL.

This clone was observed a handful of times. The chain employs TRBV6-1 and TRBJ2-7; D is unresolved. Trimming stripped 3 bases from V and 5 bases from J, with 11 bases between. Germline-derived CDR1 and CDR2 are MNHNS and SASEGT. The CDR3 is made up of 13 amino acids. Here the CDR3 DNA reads TGTGCCAGCAGTGACTCGCAGAACAACGAGCAGTACTTC. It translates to CASSDSQNNEQYF.

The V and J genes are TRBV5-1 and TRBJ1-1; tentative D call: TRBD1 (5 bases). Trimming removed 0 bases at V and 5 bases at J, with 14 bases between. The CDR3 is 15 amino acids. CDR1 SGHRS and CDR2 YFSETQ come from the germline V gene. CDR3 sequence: CASSLAEGIGTEAFF. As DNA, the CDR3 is TGCGCCAGCAGCTTGGCGGAGGGGATAGGGACTGAAGCTTTCTTT.

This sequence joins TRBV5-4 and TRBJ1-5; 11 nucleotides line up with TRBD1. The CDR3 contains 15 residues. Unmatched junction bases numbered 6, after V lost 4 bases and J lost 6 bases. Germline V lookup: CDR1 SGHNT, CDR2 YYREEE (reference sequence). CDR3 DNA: TGTGCCAGCAGCGCGGACAGGGGGCTGGGTCAGCCCCAGCATTTT. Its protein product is CASSADRGLGQPQHF.

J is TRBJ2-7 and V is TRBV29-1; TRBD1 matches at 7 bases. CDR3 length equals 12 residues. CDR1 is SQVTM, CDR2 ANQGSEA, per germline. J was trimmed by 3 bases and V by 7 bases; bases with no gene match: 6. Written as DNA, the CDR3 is TGCAGCGCCTCGGGACAGAGCTACGAGCAGTACTTC. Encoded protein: CSASGQSYEQYF.

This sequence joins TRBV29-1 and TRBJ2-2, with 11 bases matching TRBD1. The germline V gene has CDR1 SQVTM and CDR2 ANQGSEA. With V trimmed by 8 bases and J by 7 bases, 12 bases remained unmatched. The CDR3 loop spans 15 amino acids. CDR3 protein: CSTRTGGSFDGELFF. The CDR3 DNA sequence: TGCAGCACCCGGACAGGGGGCTCGTTTGACGGGGAGCTGTTTTTT.

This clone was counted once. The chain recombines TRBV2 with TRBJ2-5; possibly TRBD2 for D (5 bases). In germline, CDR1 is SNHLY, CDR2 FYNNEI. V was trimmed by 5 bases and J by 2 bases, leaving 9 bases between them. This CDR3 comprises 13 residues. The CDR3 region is CASSYQRQETQYF. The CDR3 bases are TGTGCCAGCAGTTACCAGCGGCAAGAGACCCAGTACTTC.

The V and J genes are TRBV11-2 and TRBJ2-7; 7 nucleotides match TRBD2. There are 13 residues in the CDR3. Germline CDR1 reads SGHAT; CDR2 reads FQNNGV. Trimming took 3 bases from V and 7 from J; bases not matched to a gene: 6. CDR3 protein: CASSFTSDGEQYF. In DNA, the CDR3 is TGTGCCAGCAGCTTCACTAGCGACGGGGAGCAGTACTTC.

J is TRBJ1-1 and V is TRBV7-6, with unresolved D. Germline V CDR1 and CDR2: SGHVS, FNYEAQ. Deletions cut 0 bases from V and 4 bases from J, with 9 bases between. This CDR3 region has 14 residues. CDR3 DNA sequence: TGTGCCAGCAGCTTAGCGCCTGGTAGCACTGAAGCTTTCTTT. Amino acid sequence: CASSLAPGSTEAFF.

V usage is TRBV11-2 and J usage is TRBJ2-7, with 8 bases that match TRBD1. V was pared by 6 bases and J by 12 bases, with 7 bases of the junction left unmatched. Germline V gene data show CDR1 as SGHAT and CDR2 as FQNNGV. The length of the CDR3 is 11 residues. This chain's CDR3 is CASSQRDRWYF. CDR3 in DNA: TGTGCCAGCAGTCAGAGGGACAGGTGGTACTTC.

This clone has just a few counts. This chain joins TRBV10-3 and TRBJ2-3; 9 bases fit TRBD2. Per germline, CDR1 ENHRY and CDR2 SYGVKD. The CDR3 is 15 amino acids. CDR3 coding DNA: TGTTCCGCGGCGGCTAGCGGGACCTTCACAGATACGCAGTATTTT. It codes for CSAAASGTFTDTQYF.

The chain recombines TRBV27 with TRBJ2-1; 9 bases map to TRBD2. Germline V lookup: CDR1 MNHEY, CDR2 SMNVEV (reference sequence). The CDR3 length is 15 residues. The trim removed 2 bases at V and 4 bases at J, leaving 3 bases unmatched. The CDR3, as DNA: TGTGCCAGCAGTTTAGGTAGCGGGGGTTACAATGAGCAGTTCTTC. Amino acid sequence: CASSLGSGGYNEQFF.

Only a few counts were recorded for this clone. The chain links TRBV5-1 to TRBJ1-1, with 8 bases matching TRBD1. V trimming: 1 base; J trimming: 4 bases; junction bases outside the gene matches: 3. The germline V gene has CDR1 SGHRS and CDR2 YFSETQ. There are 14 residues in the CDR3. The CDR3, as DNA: TGCGCCAGCAGCTTGAACAGGGGGACCACTGAAGCTTTCTTT. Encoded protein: CASSLNRGTTEAFF.

The CDR3: CASRTTGFTGELFF. As DNA, the CDR3 is TGTGCCAGTAGGACGACAGGGTTCACCGGGGAGCTGTTTTTT. V usage is TRBV19 and J usage is TRBJ2-2; TRBD1 aligns across 7 bases. This CDR3 is built from 14 residues. CDR1 is LNHDA, CDR2 SQIVND, per germline (reference sequence). V dropped 6 bases and J dropped 4; count of bases not matched to a gene: 5.

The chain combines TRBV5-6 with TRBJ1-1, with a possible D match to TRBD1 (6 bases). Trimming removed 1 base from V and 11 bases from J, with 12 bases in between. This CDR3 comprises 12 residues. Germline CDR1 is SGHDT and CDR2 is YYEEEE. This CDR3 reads CASSLKGGGAFF. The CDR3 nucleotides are TGTGCCAGCAGCTTGAAAGGGGGTGGGGCTTTCTTT.

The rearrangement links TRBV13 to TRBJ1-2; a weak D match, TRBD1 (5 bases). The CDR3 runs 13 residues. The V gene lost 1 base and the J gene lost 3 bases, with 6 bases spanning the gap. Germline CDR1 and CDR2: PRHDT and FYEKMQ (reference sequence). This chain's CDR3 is CASSLATDYGYTF. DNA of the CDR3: TGTGCCAGCAGCTTAGCGACAGACTATGGCTACACCTTC. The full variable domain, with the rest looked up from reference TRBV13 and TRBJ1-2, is AAGVIQSPRHLIKEKRETATLKCYPIPRHDTVYWYQQGPGQDPQFLISFYEKMQSDKGSIPDRFSAQQFSDYHSELNMSSLELGDSALYFCASSLATDYGYTFGSGTRLTVV.

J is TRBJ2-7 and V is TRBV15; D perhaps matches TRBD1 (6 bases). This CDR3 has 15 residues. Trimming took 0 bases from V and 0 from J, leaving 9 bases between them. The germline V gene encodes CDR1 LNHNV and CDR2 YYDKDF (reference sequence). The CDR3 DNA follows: TGTGCCACCAGCAGAGATGAAGGGGGCTCCTACGAGCAGTACTTC. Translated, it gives CATSRDEGGSYEQYF.

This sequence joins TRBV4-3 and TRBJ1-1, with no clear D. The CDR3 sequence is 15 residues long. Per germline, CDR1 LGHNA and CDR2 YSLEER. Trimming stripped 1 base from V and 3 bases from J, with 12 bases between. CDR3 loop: CASSQGGTYHTEAFF. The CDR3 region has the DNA TGCGCCAGCAGCCAAGGAGGCACGTATCACACTGAAGCTTTCTTT.

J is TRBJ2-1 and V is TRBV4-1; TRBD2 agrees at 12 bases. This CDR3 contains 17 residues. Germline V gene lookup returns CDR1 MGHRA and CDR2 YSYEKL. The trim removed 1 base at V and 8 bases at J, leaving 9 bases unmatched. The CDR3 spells CASSQGVGLAGLDEQFF. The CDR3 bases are TGCGCCAGCAGCCAAGGTGTTGGACTAGCGGGATTGGATGAGCAGTTCTTC.

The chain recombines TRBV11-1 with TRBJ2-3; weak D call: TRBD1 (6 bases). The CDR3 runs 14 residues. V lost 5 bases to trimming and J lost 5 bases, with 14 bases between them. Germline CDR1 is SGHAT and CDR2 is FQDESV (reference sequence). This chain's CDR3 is CASSPRTAGDTQYF. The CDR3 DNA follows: TGTGCCAGCAGCCCCAGGACAGCAGGAGATACGCAGTATTTT.

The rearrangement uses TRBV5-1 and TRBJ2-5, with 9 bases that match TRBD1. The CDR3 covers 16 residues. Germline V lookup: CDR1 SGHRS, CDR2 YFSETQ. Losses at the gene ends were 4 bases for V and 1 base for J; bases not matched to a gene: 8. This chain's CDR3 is CASSRTGTGSQETQYF. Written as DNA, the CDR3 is TGCGCCAGCAGCAGGACCGGGACAGGGAGCCAAGAGACCCAGTACTTC.

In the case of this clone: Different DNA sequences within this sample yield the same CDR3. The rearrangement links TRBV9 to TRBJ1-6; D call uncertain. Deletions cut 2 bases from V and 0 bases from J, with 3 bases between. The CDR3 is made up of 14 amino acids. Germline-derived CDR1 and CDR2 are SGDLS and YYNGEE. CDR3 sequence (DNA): TGTGCCAGCAGCGTGAGCTCCTATAATTCACCCCTCCACTTT. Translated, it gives CASSVSSYNSPLHF.

The CDR3 DNA sequence: TGTGCCAGCAGCGTAGCGGCTAGCGGGCCTACGGAGACCCAGTACTTC. The encoded protein is CASSVAASGPTETQYF. V usage is TRBV9 and J usage is TRBJ2-5, with 8 bases that match TRBD2. The CDR3 contains 16 residues. V shed 0 bases, J shed 5 bases, and the junction held 9 bases outside the gene matches. Germline assignment: CDR1 SGDLS and CDR2 YYNGEE.

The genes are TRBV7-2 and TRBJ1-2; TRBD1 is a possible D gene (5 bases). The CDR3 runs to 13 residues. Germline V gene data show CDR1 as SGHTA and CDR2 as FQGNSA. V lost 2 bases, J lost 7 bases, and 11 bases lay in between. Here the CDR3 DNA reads TGTGCCAGCAGCTTACCCAGGGAGGGTGGCTACACCTTC. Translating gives CASSLPREGGYTF.

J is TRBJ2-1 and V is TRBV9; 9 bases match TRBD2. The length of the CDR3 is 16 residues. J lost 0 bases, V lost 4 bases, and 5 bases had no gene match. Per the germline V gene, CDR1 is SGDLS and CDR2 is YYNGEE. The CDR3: CASSLRTSASYNEQFF. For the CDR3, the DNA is TGTGCCAGCAGCCTTCGGACTAGCGCCTCCTACAATGAGCAGTTCTTC.